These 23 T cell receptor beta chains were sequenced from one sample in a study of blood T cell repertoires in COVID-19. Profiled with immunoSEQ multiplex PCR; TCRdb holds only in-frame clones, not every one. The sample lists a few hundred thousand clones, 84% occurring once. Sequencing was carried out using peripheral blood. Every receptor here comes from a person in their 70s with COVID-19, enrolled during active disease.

As DNA, the CDR3 is TGTGCCAGCAGCTTGGCGTTGGGACAGGGGGATGGCTACACCTTC. It encodes CASSLALGQGDGYTF. V usage is TRBV5-4 and J usage is TRBJ1-2; 11 bases agree with TRBD1. The germline gives CDR1 SGHNT, CDR2 YYREEE (reference sequence). The junction had 4 bases not matched to a gene; V was cut back by 0 bases and J by 6 bases. The CDR3 spans 15 residues.

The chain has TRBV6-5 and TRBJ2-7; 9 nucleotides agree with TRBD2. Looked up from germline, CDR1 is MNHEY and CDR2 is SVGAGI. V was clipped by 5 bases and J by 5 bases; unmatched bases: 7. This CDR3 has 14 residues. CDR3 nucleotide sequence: TGTGCCAGCAGTCGAGGGACTAGCATTCACGAGCAGTACTTC. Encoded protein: CASSRGTSIHEQYF.

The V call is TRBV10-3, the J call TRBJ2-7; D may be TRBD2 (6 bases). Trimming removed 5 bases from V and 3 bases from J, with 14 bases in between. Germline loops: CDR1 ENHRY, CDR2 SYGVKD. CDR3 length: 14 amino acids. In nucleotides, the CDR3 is TGTGCCATCAGTCGCGGCGGGAAGGACTACGAGCAGTACTTC. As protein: CAISRGGKDYEQYF.

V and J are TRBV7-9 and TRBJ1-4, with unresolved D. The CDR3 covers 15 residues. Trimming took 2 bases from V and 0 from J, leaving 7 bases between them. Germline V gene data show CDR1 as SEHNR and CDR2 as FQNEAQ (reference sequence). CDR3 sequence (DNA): TGTGCCAGCAGCTTACAGATTGCAACTAATGAAAAACTGTTTTTT. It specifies CASSLQIATNEKLFF. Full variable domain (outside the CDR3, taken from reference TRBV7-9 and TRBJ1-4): DTGVSQNPRHKITKRGQNVTFRCDPISEHNRLYWYRQTLGQGPEFLTYFQNEAQLEKSRLLSDRFSAERPKGSFSTLEIQRTEQGDSAMYLCASSLQIATNEKLFFGSGTQLSVL.

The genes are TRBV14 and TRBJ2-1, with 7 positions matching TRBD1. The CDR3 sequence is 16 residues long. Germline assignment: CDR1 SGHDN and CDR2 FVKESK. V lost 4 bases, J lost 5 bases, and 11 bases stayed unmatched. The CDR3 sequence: CASSPFPRGPHNEQFF. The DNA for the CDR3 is TGTGCCAGCAGCCCATTCCCTAGGGGGCCCCACAATGAGCAGTTCTTC.

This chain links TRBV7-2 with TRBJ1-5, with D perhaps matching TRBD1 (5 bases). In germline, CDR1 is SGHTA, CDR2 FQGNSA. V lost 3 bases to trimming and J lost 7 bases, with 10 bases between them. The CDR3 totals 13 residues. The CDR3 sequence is CASSFRVEQPQHF. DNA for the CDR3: TGTGCCAGCAGCTTCAGGGTGGAACAGCCCCAGCATTTT.

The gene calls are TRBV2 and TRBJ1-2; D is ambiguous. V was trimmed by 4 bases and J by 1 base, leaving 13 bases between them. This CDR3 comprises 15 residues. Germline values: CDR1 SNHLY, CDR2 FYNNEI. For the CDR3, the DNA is TGTGCCAGCAGTGGCCCCGGACTGATTAACTATGGCTACACCTTC. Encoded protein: CASSGPGLINYGYTF.

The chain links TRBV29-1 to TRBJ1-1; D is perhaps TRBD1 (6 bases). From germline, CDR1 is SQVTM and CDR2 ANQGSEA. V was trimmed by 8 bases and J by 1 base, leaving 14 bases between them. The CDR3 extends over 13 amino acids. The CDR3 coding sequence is TGCAGCTTGAAGACAGGTGGGAACACTGAAGCTTTCTTT. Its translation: CSLKTGGNTEAFF.

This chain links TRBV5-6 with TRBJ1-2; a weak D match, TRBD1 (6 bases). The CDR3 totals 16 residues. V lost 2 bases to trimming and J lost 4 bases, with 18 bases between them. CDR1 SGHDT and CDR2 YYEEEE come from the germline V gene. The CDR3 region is CASSFDRRQAVYGYTF. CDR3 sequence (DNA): TGTGCCAGCAGCTTCGACCGAAGACAGGCGGTCTATGGCTACACCTTC.

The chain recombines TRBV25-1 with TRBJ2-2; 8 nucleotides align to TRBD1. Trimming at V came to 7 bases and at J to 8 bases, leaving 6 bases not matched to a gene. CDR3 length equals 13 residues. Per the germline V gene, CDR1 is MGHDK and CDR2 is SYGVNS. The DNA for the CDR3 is TGTGCCAGCACCCGGACAGGGTTGGGGGAGCTGTTTTTT. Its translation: CASTRTGLGELFF.

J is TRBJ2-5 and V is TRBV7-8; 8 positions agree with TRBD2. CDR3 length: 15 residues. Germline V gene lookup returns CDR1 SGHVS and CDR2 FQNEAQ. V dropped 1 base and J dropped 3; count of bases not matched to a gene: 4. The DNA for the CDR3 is TGTGCCAGCAGCTTAGGCGGGACTAGAAAAGAGACCCAGTACTTC. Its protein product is CASSLGGTRKETQYF.

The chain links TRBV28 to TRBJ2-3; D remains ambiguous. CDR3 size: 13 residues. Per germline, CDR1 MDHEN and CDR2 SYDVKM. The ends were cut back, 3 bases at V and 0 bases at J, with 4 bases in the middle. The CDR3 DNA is TGTGCCAGCAGTTTGAGTAGCACAGATACGCAGTATTTT. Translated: CASSLSSTDTQYF.

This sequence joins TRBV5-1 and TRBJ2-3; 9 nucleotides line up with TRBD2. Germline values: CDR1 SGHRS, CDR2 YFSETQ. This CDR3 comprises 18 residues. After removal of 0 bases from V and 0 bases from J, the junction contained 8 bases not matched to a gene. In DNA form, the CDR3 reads TGCGCCAGCAGCTTGGGCGGGACTAGCCGTTTGAGCACAGATACGCAGTATTTT. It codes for CASSLGGTSRLSTDTQYF. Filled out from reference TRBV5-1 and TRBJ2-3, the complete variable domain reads KAGVTQTPRYLIKTRGQQVTLSCSPISGHRSVSWYQQTPGQGLQFLFEYFSETQRNKGNFPGRFSGRQFSNSRSEMNVSTLELGDSALYLCASSLGGTSRLSTDTQYFGPGTRLTVL.

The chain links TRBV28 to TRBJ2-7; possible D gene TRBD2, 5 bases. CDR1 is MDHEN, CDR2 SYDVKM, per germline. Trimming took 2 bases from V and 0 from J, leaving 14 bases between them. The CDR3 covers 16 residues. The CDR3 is CASSLGVLAVSYEQYF. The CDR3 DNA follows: TGTGCCAGCAGTTTAGGGGTTCTAGCAGTCTCCTACGAGCAGTACTTC.

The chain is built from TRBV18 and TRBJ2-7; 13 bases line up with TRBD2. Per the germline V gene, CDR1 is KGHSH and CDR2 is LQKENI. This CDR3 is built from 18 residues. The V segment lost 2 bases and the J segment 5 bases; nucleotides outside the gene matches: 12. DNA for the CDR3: TGTGCCAGCTCACCATTAGGGACTAGCGGGACTTATAGGGACGAGCAGTACTTC. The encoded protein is CASSPLGTSGTYRDEQYF. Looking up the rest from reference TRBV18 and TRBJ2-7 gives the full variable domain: NAGVMQNPRHLVRRRGQEARLRCSPMKGHSHVYWYRQLPEEGLKFMVYLQKENIIDESGMPKERFSAEFPKEGPSILRIQQVVRGDSAAYFCASSPLGTSGTYRDEQYFGPGTRLTVT.

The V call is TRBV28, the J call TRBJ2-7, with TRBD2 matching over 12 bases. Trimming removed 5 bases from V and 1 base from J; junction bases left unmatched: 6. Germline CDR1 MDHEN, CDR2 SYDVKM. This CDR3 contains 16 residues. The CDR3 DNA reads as TGTGCCAGCAGTACCCCGACTAGCGGGAGTTCCTACGAGCAGTACTTC. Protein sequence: CASSTPTSGSSYEQYF.

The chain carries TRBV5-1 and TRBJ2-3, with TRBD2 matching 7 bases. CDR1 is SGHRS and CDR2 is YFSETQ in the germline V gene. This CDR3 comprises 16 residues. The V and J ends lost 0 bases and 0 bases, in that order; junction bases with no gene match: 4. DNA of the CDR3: TGCGCCAGCAGCTTGGTCTCTAGCGGTAGCACAGATACGCAGTATTTT. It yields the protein CASSLVSSGSTDTQYF.

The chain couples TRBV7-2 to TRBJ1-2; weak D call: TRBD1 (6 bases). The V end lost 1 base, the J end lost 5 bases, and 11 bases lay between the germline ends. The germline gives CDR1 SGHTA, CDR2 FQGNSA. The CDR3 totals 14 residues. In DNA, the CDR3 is TGTGCCAGCAGCTTAGTTCGGACAGAGTATGGCTACACCTTC. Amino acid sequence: CASSLVRTEYGYTF.

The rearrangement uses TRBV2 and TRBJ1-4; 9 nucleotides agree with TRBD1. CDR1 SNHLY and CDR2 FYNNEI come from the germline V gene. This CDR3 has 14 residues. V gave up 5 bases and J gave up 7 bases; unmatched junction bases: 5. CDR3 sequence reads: CASSKGQGSEKLFF. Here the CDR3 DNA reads TGTGCCAGCAGTAAGGGACAGGGAAGTGAAAAACTGTTTTTT.

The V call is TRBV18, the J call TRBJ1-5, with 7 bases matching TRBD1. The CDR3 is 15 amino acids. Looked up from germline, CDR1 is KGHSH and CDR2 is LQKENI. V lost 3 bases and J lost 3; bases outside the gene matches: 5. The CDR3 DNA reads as TGTGCCAGCTCACCGAGCGACAGGGACAATCAGCCCCAGCATTTT. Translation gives CASSPSDRDNQPQHF.

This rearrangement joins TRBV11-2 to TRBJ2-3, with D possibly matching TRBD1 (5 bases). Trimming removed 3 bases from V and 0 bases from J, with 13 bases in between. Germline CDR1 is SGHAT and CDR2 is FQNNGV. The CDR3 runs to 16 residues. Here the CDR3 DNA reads TGTGCCAGCAGCTTCAGCAACAGGAGAAGCACAGATACGCAGTATTTT. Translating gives CASSFSNRRSTDTQYF.

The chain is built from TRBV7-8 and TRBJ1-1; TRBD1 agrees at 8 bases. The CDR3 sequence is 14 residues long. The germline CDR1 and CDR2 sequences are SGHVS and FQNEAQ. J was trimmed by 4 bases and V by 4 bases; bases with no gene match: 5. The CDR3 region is CASSSDRGSTEAFF. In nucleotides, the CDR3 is TGTGCCAGCAGCTCCGACAGGGGATCCACTGAAGCTTTCTTT.

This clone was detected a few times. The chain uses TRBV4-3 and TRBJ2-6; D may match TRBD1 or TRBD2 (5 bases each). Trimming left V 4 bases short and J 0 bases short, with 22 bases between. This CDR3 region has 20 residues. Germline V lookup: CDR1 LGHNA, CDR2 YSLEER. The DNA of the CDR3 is TGCGCCAGCAGCCGAGACTACTCACAGGTGGTCACCTCTGGGGCCAACGTCCTGACTTTC. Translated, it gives CASSRDYSQVVTSGANVLTF.